This TCR beta chain was recovered during a study of cytomegalovirus exposure and HLA in healthy donors. Study outcomes and limitations: After further analysis at a later stage, 17,000 or so TCR beta sequences were associated with HLA alleles at 0.05 false discovery rate.

It was with 60 Vbeta and 13 Jbeta primers that the PCR ran. Sequenced by immunoSEQ multiplex PCR; TCRdb stores in-frame clones only, minus some. Seen here are more than 80,000 clones, roughly 73% observed once, and the top ten hold 2.5%. About this clone itself: What it binds is not known.

Germline CDR1 SGHRS, CDR2 YFSETQ. The CDR3 is 15 amino acids. V lost 3 bases, J lost 7 bases, and 19 bases lay in between. The sample consisted of PBMCs. The TCR comes from a man aged 35-49 years in good health and CMV-seronegative. This chain joins TRBV5-1 and TRBJ1-2; no clear D. The CDR3 reads CASSSSTEGATGYTF. The CDR3 DNA sequence: TGCGCCAGCAGCTCGTCTACAGAGGGCGCGACTGGCTACACCTTC.